The next 11 T cell receptor beta chains were all read from a single sample in a study of T cell responses to AZD1222 COVID-19 vaccine. Profiling relied on immunoSEQ multiplex PCR, and the TCRdb table lists in-frame clones only, not all of them. The sample lists fewer than 200,000 clones; around 92% were seen once. Sequenced here: peripheral blood, sampled on day 0 of AZD1222 vaccination. The source of these receptors is an adult in good health.

The chain is built from TRBV3-1 (or the pseudogene TRBV3-2) and TRBJ1-2, with 7 bases lining up with TRBD1. Trimming took 1 base from V and 2 from J; bases not matched to a gene: 1. The CDR3 is 14 amino acids. Germline assignment: CDR1 LGHDT and CDR2 YNNKEL (reference sequence). The CDR3 coding sequence is TGTGCCAGCAGCCAAGGACAGGGAAACTATGGCTACACCTTC. Encoded protein: CASSQGQGNYGYTF.

The rearrangement joins TRBV6-5 to TRBJ1-3; D is possibly TRBD1 (5 bases). V shed 6 bases and J shed 4 bases, with 13 bases lying between them. CDR3 length: 14 residues. Germline V lookup: CDR1 MNHEY, CDR2 SVGAGI. The CDR3 DNA is TGTGCCAGCAGCCCCTCAGGGTACGGAAACACCATATATTTT. Translating gives CASSPSGYGNTIYF.

The chain recombines TRBV28 with TRBJ1-3; D ambiguous. The CDR3 covers 15 residues. CDR1 MDHEN and CDR2 SYDVKM come from the germline V gene. The V and J ends lost 5 bases and 2 bases respectively, with 13 bases between them. This CDR3 reads CASSPPTETGNTIYF. The CDR3 nucleotides read TGTGCCAGCAGTCCCCCGACCGAGACTGGAAACACCATATATTTT.

This chain joins TRBV28 and TRBJ1-6; D call uncertain. V dropped 8 bases and J dropped 4 bases, with 21 bases sitting between them. CDR1 and CDR2 from the germline V gene are MDHEN and SYDVKM. The length of the CDR3 is 17 residues. CDR3 DNA: TGTGCCAGCCCATGGAGGGAACTCATCAAATATAATTCACCCCTCCACTTT. This translates into CASPWRELIKYNSPLHF.

The chain joins TRBV5-4 to TRBJ1-2, with 8 bases identical to TRBD1. V lost 6 bases and J lost 6; bases outside the gene matches: 13. This CDR3 is 15 amino acids long. Germline-derived CDR1 and CDR2 are SGHNT and YYREEE (reference sequence). The CDR3 nucleotides are TGTGCCAGCAACCGACAGGGGATGGGGTTTGATGGCTACACCTTC. Its translation: CASNRQGMGFDGYTF.

The CDR3 loop reads CASTSGTEAFF. Here the CDR3 DNA reads TGTGCCAGCACGAGCGGCACTGAAGCTTTCTTT. V usage is TRBV2 and J usage is TRBJ1-1; D gene ambiguous. Germline lookup yields CDR1 SNHLY and CDR2 FYNNEI. The CDR3 contains 11 residues. V dropped 7 bases and J dropped 4 bases, with 7 bases sitting between them.

The chain links TRBV7-9 to TRBJ1-6, with TRBD1 matching over 9 bases. The J segment lost 10 bases and the V segment lost 1 base, leaving 5 bases of the junction unmatched. Germline CDR1 and CDR2: SEHNR and FQNEAQ (reference sequence). This CDR3 is 15 amino acids long. The CDR3 protein is CASSLVTGGDSPLHF. In nucleotides, the CDR3 is TGTGCCAGCAGCTTAGTGACAGGGGGTGACTCACCCCTCCACTTT.

The chain joins TRBV28 to TRBJ1-4; D unclear. This CDR3 is built from 15 residues. CDR1 MDHEN and CDR2 SYDVKM come from the germline V gene. V was trimmed by 2 bases and J by 0 bases, leaving 7 bases between them. The CDR3 region has the DNA TGTGCCAGCAGTTTAAACGGTGCAACTAATGAAAAACTGTTTTTT. Translating gives CASSLNGATNEKLFF.

The genes are TRBV19 and TRBJ1-2; 7 bases map to TRBD1. The V gene end was trimmed by 3 bases and the J gene end by 4 bases; junction bases not matched to a gene: 14. Germline V CDR1 and CDR2: LNHDA, SQIVND (reference sequence). The CDR3 spans 17 residues. CDR3 DNA sequence: TGTGCCAGTAGTATTCGGCGGGTGGGGGACAGTTTCTATGGCTACACCTTC. Translation gives CASSIRRVGDSFYGYTF.

The count of this clone is one. The chain carries TRBV5-1 and TRBJ2-7; TRBD2 aligns across 8 bases. The V gene end was trimmed by 5 bases and the J gene end by 2 bases; junction bases not matched to a gene: 9. Germline loops: CDR1 SGHRS, CDR2 YFSETQ. This CDR3 spans 15 amino acids. The CDR3, as DNA: TGCGCCAGCAGACCCGCGGGCGGGGGGCCCTACGAGCAGTACTTC. The encoded protein is CASRPAGGGPYEQYF.

The CDR3: CASSSSGTDTGELFF. The CDR3 nucleotides read TGTGCCAGCAGTTCCTCCGGGACAGACACCGGGGAGCTGTTTTTT. J is TRBJ2-2 and V is TRBV6-2 or TRBV6-3, with TRBD1 matching over 7 bases. This CDR3 is built from 15 residues. The junction had 5 bases not matched to a gene; V was cut back by 4 bases and J by 3 bases. Germline V gives CDR1 MNHEY, CDR2 SVGEGT.